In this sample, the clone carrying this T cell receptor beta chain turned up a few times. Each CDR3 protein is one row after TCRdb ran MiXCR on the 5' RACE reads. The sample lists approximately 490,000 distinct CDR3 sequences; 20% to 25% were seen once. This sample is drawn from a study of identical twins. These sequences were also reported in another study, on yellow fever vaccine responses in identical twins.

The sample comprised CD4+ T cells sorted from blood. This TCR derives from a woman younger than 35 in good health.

The CDR3 loop reads CASSPILQGMNTEAFF. DNA for the CDR3: TGCGCCAGCAGTCCCATTTTACAGGGCATGAACACTGAAGCTTTCTTT. The chain employs TRBV10-2 and TRBJ1-1; tentatively, D is TRBD1 (6 bases). The V gene's germline CDR1 is WSHSY and CDR2 SAAADI. The length of the CDR3 is 16 residues. V was trimmed by 5 bases and J by 0 bases, leaving 16 bases between them.